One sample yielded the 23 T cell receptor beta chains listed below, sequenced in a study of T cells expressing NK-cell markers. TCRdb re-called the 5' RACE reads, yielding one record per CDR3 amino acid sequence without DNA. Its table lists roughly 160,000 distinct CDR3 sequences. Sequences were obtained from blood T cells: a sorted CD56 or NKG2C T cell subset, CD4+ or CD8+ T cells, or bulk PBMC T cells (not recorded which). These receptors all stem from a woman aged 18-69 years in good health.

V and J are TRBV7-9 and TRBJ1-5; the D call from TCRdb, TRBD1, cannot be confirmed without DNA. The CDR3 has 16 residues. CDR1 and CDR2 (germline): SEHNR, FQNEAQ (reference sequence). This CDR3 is CASSLVSSGGNQPQHF.

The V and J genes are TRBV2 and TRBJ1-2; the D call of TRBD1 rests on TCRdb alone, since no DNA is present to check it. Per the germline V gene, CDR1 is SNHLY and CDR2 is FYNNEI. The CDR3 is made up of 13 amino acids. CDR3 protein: CASSEGQDYGYTF. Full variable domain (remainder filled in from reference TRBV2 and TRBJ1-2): EPEVTQTPSHQVTQMGQEVILRCVPISNHLYFYWYRQILGQKVEFLVSFYNNEISEKSEIFDDQFSVERPDGSNFTLKIRSTKLEDSAMYFCASSEGQDYGYTFGSGTRLTVV.

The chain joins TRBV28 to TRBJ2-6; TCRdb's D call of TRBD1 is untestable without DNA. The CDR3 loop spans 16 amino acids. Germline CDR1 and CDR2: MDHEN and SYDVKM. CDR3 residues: CASSLTFGDGANVLTF.

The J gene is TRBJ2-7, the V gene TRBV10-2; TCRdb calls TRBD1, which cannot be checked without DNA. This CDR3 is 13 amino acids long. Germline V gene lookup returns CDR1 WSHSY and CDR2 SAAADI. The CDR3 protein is CASSVRELGEQYF.

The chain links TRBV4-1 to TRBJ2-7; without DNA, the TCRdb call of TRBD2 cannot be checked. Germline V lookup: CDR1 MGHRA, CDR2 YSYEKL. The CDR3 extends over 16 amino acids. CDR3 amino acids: CASSQVGRRINYEQYF.

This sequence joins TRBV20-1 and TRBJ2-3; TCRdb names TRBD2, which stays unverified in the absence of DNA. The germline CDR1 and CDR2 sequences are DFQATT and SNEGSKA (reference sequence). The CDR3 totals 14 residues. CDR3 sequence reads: CSATTRSGTDTQYF.

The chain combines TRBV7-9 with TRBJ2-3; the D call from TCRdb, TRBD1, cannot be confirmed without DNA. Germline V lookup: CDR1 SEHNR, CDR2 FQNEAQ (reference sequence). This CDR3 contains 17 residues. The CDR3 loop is CASSFTTGGVWTDTQYF.

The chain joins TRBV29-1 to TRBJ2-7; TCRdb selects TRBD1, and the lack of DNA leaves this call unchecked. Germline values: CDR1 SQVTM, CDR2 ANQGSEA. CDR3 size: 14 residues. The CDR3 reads CSVLSGTDNYEQYF.

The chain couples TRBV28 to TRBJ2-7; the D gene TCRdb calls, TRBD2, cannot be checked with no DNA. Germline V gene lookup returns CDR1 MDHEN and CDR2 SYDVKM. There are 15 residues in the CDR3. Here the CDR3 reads CASSSHGTSGYEQYF. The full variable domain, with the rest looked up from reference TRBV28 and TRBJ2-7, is DVKVTQSSRYLVKRTGEKVFLECVQDMDHENMFWYRQDPGLGLRLIYFSYDVKMKEKGDIPEGYSVSREKKERFSLILESASTNQTSMYLCASSSHGTSGYEQYFGPGTRLTVT.

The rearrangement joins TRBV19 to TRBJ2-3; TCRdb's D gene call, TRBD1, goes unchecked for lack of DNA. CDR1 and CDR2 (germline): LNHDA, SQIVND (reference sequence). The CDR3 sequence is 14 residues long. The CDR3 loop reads CASRRALGTDTQYF. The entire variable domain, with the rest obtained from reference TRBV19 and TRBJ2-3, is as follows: DGGITQSPKYLFRKEGQNVTLSCEQNLNHDAMYWYRQDPGQGLRLIYYSQIVNDFQKGDIAEGYSVSREKKESFPLTVTSAQKNPTAFYLCASRRALGTDTQYFGPGTRLTVL.

The CDR3 here is CSARTSGNTGELFF. The V call is TRBV20-1, the J call TRBJ2-2; TCRdb selects TRBD2, and the lack of DNA leaves this call unchecked. The CDR3 has 14 amino acids. Germline V gene sequence: CDR1 DFQATT, CDR2 SNEGSKA (reference sequence).

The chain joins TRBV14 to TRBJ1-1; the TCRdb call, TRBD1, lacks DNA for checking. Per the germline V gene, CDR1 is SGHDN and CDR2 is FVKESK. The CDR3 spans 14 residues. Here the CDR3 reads CASSPALMNTEAFF.

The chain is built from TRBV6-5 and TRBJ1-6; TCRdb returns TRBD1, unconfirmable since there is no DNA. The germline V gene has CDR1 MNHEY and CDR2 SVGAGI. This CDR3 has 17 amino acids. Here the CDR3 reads CASSYVKQGPYNSPLHF.

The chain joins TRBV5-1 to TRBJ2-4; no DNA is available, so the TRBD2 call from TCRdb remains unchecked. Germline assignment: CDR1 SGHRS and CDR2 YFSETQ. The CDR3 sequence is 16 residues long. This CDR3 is CASSLVAGPAKNIQYF.

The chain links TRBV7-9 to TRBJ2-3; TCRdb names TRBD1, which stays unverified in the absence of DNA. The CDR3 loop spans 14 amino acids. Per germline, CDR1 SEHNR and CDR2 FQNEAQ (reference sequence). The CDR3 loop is CASSLAITGNTQYF. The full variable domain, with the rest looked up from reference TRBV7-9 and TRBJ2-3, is DTGVSQNPRHKITKRGQNVTFRCDPISEHNRLYWYRQTLGQGPEFLTYFQNEAQLEKSRLLSDRFSAERPKGSFSTLEIQRTEQGDSAMYLCASSLAITGNTQYFGPGTRLTVL.

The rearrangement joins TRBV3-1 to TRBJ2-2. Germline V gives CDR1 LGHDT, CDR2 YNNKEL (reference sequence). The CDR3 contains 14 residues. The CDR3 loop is CASRGTDLTGELFF. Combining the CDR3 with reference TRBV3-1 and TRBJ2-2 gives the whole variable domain DTAVSQTPKYLVTQMGNDKSIKCEQNLGHDTMYWYKQDSKKFLKIMFSYNNKELIINETVPNRFSPKSPDKAHLNLHINSLELGDSAVYFCASRGTDLTGELFFGEGSRLTVL.

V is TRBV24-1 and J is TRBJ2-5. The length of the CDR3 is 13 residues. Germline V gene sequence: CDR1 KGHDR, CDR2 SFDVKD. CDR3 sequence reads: CATSDPSRETQYF.

The CDR3 region is CASRTDSSLYGYTF. The chain recombines TRBV2 with TRBJ1-2. Per the germline V gene, CDR1 is SNHLY and CDR2 is FYNNEI. This CDR3 has 14 amino acids.

This CDR3 reads CAISDPGGAITEAFF. This chain connects TRBV10-3 to TRBJ1-1. Germline values: CDR1 ENHRY, CDR2 SYGVKD. The CDR3 is 15 amino acids.

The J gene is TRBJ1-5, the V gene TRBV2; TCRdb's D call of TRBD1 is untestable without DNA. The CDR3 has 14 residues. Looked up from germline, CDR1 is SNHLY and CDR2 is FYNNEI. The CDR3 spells CASSVQGRNQPQHF.

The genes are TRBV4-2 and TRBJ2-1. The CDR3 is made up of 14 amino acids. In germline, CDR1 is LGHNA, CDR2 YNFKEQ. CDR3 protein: CASSQGGVGNEQFF.

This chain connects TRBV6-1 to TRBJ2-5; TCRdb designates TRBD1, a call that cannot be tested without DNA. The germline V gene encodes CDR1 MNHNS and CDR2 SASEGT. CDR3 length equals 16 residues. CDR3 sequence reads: CASSEEGTGGSETQYF.

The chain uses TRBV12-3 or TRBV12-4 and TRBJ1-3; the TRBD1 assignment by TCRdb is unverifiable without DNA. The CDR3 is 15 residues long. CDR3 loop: CASSLATGIRNTIYF.